This T cell receptor beta chain was found in a study of regulatory T cells in long-lasting Graves disease. Germline CDR1 is MDHEN and CDR2 is SYDVKM. CDR3 length equals 17 residues. J lost 1 base, V lost 1 base, and 8 bases had no gene match. As for time point: persistent/refractory GD, antithyroid drugs over 5 years with positive TRAb. Following extraction of RNA from PBMCs, that RNA was used to make the TCR library. Xi'an, China, was home to the endocrinology department that provided patients. With iRepertoire HTBI primers and Arm-PCR of CDR3 regions, TCR beta libraries were built. TCRdb reanalysed the multiplex PCR reads using MiXCR and keeps one entry per CDR3 protein. The sample holds about 470,000 distinct CDR3 sequences; roughly a fifth are singletons and the top ten take more than 6%. This clonotype was counted ten times or more.

The sequencing used peripheral blood mononuclear cells (PBMCs), collected when the disease was refractory, from a patient treated with antithyroid drugs. This clonotype originated in a female donor with Graves disease. This chain uses TRBV28 with TRBJ1-1; 8 nucleotides line up with TRBD1. CDR3 sequence (DNA): TGTGCCAGCAGTTTATTCGGGACAGGCATCAGGAACACTGAAGCTTTCTTT. Translated: CASSLFGTGIRNTEAFF.